This TCR beta chain was obtained from a study of T-cell memory formation after mild COVID-19 (dated by TCRdb to the early 2020s). The study in broad terms: TCR sequence clusters from the two donors were largely donor specific. In a couple of donors, T-cell clones that expanded and contracted after mild COVID-19 were followed by sequencing TCRalpha and TCRbeta repertoires longitudinally. Two young, previously healthy adult volunteers, one female and one male, were included in the cohort.

There are a few counts of this clonotype. Its antigen remains undetermined. There are no base qualities to consult, and no much larger clone falls within one base. PBMCs were isolated by Ficoll-Paque density gradient centrifugation. The sequencing machine was an Illumina NovaSeq 6000. TCRalpha and TCRbeta cDNA libraries were built by 5'RACE with constant-segment primers, adding sample barcodes and unique molecular identifiers. Trizol reagent was used to extract RNA from every sample. The libraries were amplified in two PCR steps, and the second step added a second sample barcode and Illumina TruSeq adapters. Sequencing of libraries was performed on an Illumina NovaSeq with 2 x 150 bp paired-end reads. In the authors' own workflow: Demultiplexing of reads and collapsing into UMI-guided consensus sequences were performed with migec v1.2.7. With mixcr v2.1.11, UMI consensuses were aligned to TRA and TRB V and J templates and assembled into clonotypes. A clonotype was counted as expanded or contracted only if both edgeR and NoisET called the change significant, with noise models trained on biological replicates. edgeR calls used a false discovery rate-adjusted p below 0.01 and a log2 fold-change threshold of 1. PCA with hierarchical clustering of max-normalized trajectories of the 1000 most abundant clonotypes was used as exploratory dynamics analysis. The CD4 or CD8 phenotype of responding clones was assigned using the separately sequenced CD4+ and CD8+ repertoires. The public reads were reanalyzed by TCRdb: fastp trimming at Q25, MiXCR alignment, in-frame beta chains only. A single entry per CDR3 protein holds the most common genes and DNA from its merged rows. These V and J calls rely on TCRdb rather than the paper's analysis. Here the sample has approximately 190,000 distinct CDR3 sequences; around 20% occur a single time. 2.4% of the sample is taken by the ten largest.

CDR1 SGHRS and CDR2 YFSETQ are derived from the germline V gene. The CDR3 numbers 14 residues from cysteine through phenylalanine. Only the CDR3 region is kept as DNA, spanning 42 bases read in frame from base 1. Germline trimming amounts to 4 bases on V and 5 bases on J, with 2 as the count of junction bases outside the gene matches. Broad study findings and their caveats: Contracting CD4+ clones were located mainly in the CM and EM memory subsets, whereas CD8+ clones were found to be enriched in EMRA. Whether the second-wave clones peaking on day 37 were SARS-CoV-2 specific was not confirmed. Balanced CD4/CD8 phenotypes were observed for clones contracting from day 15 to 85, whereas a bias towards CD4+ was observed for a second wave of clones expanding from day 15 to 37. Some responding clones were detected in pre-infection memory, which suggested that pre-existing cross-reactive memory T cells had joined the SARS-CoV-2 response. The study covered only two mild cases, and larger cohorts including severe cases with pre-infection samples were considered necessary.

The chain uses TRBV5-1 and TRBJ2-2, with 10 bases in between that match TRBD1. Sequenced sample: PBMCs or a T cell subset sorted from them (not recorded which). This sequence originates from an adult woman who had mild COVID-19 (a few samples of this study predate the infection). The sample titles of this study are shuffled in the database, so cell type and time point are left out; the donor was told from shared clones. The CDR3 reads as follows: CASSGGQGTGELFF. The nucleotides read TGCGCCAGCAGCGGGGGACAGGGGACCGGGGAGCTGTTTTTT.